This passage covers 10 T cell receptor beta chains from one sample sequenced in a study of cytomegalovirus exposure and HLA in healthy donors. The PCR used 60 Vbeta and 13 Jbeta primers. The protocol was immunoSEQ multiplex PCR, while the TCRdb copy is restricted to in-frame clones and leaves out a portion. This sample has fewer than 150,000 clones; approximately 80% occur once, and the top ten carry 2% to 3%. Input material: PBMCs. These TCRs come from a male donor in good health and CMV-seronegative.

The V call is TRBV5-4, the J call TRBJ2-2, with 10 bases that match TRBD2. Germline V gene sequence: CDR1 SGHNT, CDR2 YYREEE (reference sequence). V lost 3 bases, J lost 9 bases, and 11 bases stayed unmatched. This CDR3 has 16 amino acids. CDR3 loop: CASSSLGSGGMRELFF. In DNA form, the CDR3 reads TGTGCCAGCAGCTCGCTGGGTAGCGGGGGGATGAGGGAGCTGTTTTTT.

The chain has TRBV10-3 and TRBJ2-2, with 8 bases lining up with TRBD1. Germline V gene sequence: CDR1 ENHRY, CDR2 SYGVKD. Trimming took 8 bases from V and 6 from J; bases not matched to a gene: 2. This CDR3 comprises 12 residues. The CDR3 coding sequence is TGTGCCATCGGACAGGGACCCGGGGAGCTGTTTTTT. Translated, it gives CAIGQGPGELFF.

This clone occurred once. The chain has TRBV15 and TRBJ1-4; possibly TRBD1 for D (5 bases). The CDR3 is 16 residues long. CDR1 and CDR2 from the germline V gene are LNHNV and YYDKDF (reference sequence). V shed 0 bases and J shed 6 bases, with 14 bases lying between them. This CDR3 reads CATSREDGRGDEKLFF. The DNA for the CDR3 is TGTGCCACCAGCAGAGAGGACGGCCGGGGGGATGAAAAACTGTTTTTT.

The chain carries TRBV5-1 and TRBJ2-7, with TRBD2 matching over 11 bases. The CDR3 extends over 14 amino acids. The ends lost 5 bases at V and 5 bases at J; junction bases unmatched: 6. Looked up from germline, CDR1 is SGHRS and CDR2 is YFSETQ. The DNA for the CDR3 is TGCGCCAGCAGATATAGCGGGAGGGCAGACGAGCAGTACTTC. The encoded protein is CASRYSGRADEQYF.

The chain carries TRBV11-3 and TRBJ2-3, with 7 bases lining up with TRBD1. The CDR3 contains 13 residues. Germline CDR1 reads SGHNT; CDR2 reads YENEEA. V was pared by 5 bases and J by 6 bases, with 5 bases of the junction left unmatched. The CDR3: CASSPTGSDTQYF. The CDR3 nucleotides read TGTGCCAGCAGCCCGACAGGGTCGGATACGCAGTATTTT.

V gene TRBV7-9 combines with J gene TRBJ1-1; possible D gene TRBD1, 5 bases. The V gene's germline CDR1 is SEHNR and CDR2 FQNEAQ (reference sequence). V was clipped by 2 bases and J by 8 bases, with 21 bases between them. The CDR3 runs 16 residues. The CDR3 coding sequence is TGTGCCAGCAGCTTAACGCCCGACAGCCTAAATCGGGAAGCTTTCTTT. Amino acid sequence: CASSLTPDSLNREAFF.

This chain uses TRBV7-8 with TRBJ2-7; D gene unclear. This CDR3 is built from 14 residues. Trimming removed 2 bases from V and 2 bases from J, with 10 bases in between. The germline gives CDR1 SGHVS, CDR2 FQNEAQ. The CDR3 DNA reads as TGTGCCAGCAGCTTAAGCGCCCCAACCTACGAGCAGTACTTC. Translated: CASSLSAPTYEQYF. Supplemented by reference TRBV7-8 and TRBJ2-7, the full variable domain reads GAGVSQSPRYKVAKRGQDVALRCDPISGHVSLFWYQQALGQGPEFLTYFQNEAQLDKSGLPSDRFFAERPEGSVSTLKIQRTQQEDSAVYLCASSLSAPTYEQYFGPGTRLTVT.

This chain uses TRBV29-1 with TRBJ2-4; D is possibly TRBD1 (5 bases). CDR3 size: 15 residues. Trimming removed 7 bases at V and 3 bases at J, with 19 bases between. The germline gives CDR1 SQVTM, CDR2 ANQGSEA. The CDR3 region has the DNA TGCAGCGGAGGCTACCCAGGGTCGGGCAAAAACATTCAGTACTTC. Translated: CSGGYPGSGKNIQYF.

This chain joins TRBV5-4 and TRBJ2-7; D is undetermined. This CDR3 is 14 amino acids long. CDR1 SGHNT and CDR2 YYREEE come from the germline V gene (reference sequence). Trimming stripped 4 bases from V and 7 bases from J, with 18 bases between. The CDR3, as DNA: TGTGCCAGCAGCCACCCCACATCGATCGGGGAGCAGTACTTC. It codes for CASSHPTSIGEQYF.

V is TRBV7-3 and J is TRBJ1-1, with a tentative D call TRBD1 (6 bases). Trimming removed 1 base at V and 4 bases at J, with 10 bases between. The CDR3 has 14 amino acids. CDR1 is SGHTA and CDR2 is FQGTGA in the germline V gene. The CDR3 loop is CASSLNGGSTEAFF. In DNA, the CDR3 is TGTGCCAGCAGCTTAAATGGGGGCAGCACTGAAGCTTTCTTT.